This T cell receptor (beta chain) is from a study of graft-versus-host responses after intestinal transplantation. Whole-study context: Each of the recipients got a multivisceral, liver-intestinal, or isolated intestinal transplant. All recipients were given anti-thymocyte globulin induction, and tacrolimus and steroids were then administered for around three years. General observations from the study: Detection of GvH clones occurred in recipient marrow, and some had their first appearance in ileum or blood.

Sequencing was performed with immunoSEQ multiplex PCR; in TCRdb, only in-frame clones are kept and a portion is missing. Of about 9,700 clones listed, under 35% are singletons. Trimming pared 1 base from V and 0 bases from J, leaving 13 bases between. The CDR3 totals 18 residues. Germline V CDR1 and CDR2: MDHEN, SYDVKM. With around 200,000 irradiated, violet-dye-labeled stimulator cells, around 200,000 CFSE-labeled responder cells were plated. The receptor's source is a human patient who was an organ donor for intestinal transplantation. The sequencing used alloreactive CD4+ T cells from a mixed lymphocyte reaction culture, collected before transplantation. Described subset: CFSE-low proliferating T cells sorted from approximately 6-day pre-transplant mixed lymphocyte reaction (GvH or HvG direction). The genes are TRBV28 and TRBJ1-6; D is ambiguous. CDR3 coding DNA: TGTGCCAGCAGTTTATCTAGTGGGTTTAGCTCCTATAATTCACCCCTCCACTTT. It specifies CASSLSSGFSSYNSPLHF.